This T cell receptor beta chain was identified during a study of blood T cell repertoires in COVID-19. The CDR3 sequence is 17 residues long. The germline gives CDR1 SEHNR, CDR2 FQNEAQ (reference sequence). V was cut by 2 bases and J by 0 bases, with 14 bases left in between. TCRdb's copy holds only in-frame clones and misses some; the assay was immunoSEQ multiplex PCR. Among 130,000 to 150,000 clones, more than 75% were seen once, and the ten largest hold roughly 15%. The sequenced sample consisted of peripheral blood. This sequence joins TRBV7-9 and TRBJ1-3; unclear D gene. This receptor was obtained from a human donor with acute or convalescent COVID-19. The donor label of this sample is uncertain. DNA of the CDR3: TGTGCCAGCAGCTTATGGTCAGGATCGCCCTCTGGAAACACCATATATTTT. Translation: CASSLWSGSPSGNTIYF.